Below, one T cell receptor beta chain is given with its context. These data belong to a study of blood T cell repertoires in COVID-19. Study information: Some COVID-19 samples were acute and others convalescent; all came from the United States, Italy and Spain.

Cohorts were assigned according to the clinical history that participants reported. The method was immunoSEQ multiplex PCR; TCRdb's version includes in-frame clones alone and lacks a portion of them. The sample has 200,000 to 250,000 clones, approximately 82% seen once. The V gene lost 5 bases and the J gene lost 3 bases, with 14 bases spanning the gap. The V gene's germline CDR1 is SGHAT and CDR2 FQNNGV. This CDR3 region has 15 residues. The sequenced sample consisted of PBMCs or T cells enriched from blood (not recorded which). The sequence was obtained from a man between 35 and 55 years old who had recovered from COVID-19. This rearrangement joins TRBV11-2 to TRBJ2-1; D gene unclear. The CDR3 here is CASSPNLDVYNEQFF. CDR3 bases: TGTGCCAGCAGCCCCAATCTAGACGTCTACAATGAGCAGTTCTTC.